This is a list of T cell receptor beta chains from one sample in a study of tumor T cells in aggressive B-cell lymphoma. Sequencing used immunoSEQ multiplex PCR; TCRdb keeps in-frame clones, though not all of them. The top ten hold about 4.5% of the sample, which has about 5,000 clones, over 70% seen once. The sequenced sample consisted of tumor tissue. The receptors derive from an adult with diffuse large B cell lymphoma. Both conserved end residues are part of each CDR3. D genes are given only for firm matches. Only some rows state a clone size, as once, few, many or a class for expanded clones.

clone_size j_call v_call d_call cdr3_aa cdr3_nt
. TRBJ1-1 TRBV7-2 . CASSSQGYSEAFF TGTGCCAGCAGCTCCCAGGGGTACTCTGAAGCTTTCTTT
once TRBJ1-6 TRBV10-3 . CAISRRGSDSPLHF TGTGCCATCAGCCGACGGGGATCTGATTCACCCCTCCACTTT
. TRBJ1-5 TRBV28 . CASRNPGIGNQPQHF TGTGCCAGCAGGAATCCCGGGATTGGCAATCAGCCCCAGCATTTT
. TRBJ1-4 TRBV19 TRBD1 CASSMGQGAEVFF TGTGCCAGTAGTATGGGGCAGGGGGCGGAAGTGTTTTTT
. TRBJ1-2 TRBV19 TRBD1 CASSTGQGTTLAYTF TGTGCCAGTAGTACGGGACAGGGGACTACCTTGGCCTACACCTTC
once TRBJ2-3 TRBV10-2 TRBD2 CASSEMTSGGAADTQYF TGCGCCAGCAGTGAGATGACTAGCGGGGGGGCCGCAGATACGCAGTATTTT
few TRBJ2-2 TRBV6-5 TRBD1 CASSRDRGAGELFF TGTGCCAGCAGCCGTGACAGGGGCGCCGGGGAGCTGTTTTTT
. TRBJ1-1 TRBV5-6 . CASSRIIWDNSNTEAFF TGTGCCAGCAGCCGAATCATCTGGGACAACTCGAACACTGAAGCTTTCTTT
once TRBJ1-6 TRBV27 . CASSAIIRGSPLHF TGTGCCAGCAGTGCCATTATTAGGGGTTCACCCCTCCACTTT
few TRBJ1-2 TRBV7-2 . CASSLGRVHYGYTF TGTGCCAGCAGCTTAGGGAGGGTCCACTATGGCTACACCTTC
few TRBJ1-1 TRBV5-1 TRBD1 CASSLATGRGTEAFF TGCGCCAGCAGCTTGGCGACAGGGAGAGGGACTGAAGCTTTCTTT
. TRBJ1-1 TRBV4-1 TRBD1 CASSPTGYKAFF TGCGCCAGCAGCCCGACAGGGTACAAAGCTTTCTTT
. TRBJ1-1 TRBV28 . CASSLRSGAPRGTEAFF TGTGCCAGCAGTTTAAGGTCCGGCGCCCCCCGGGGCACTGAAGCTTTCTTT
. TRBJ1-1 TRBV18 . CASSPPGQPEAFF TGTGCCAGCTCCCCCCCCGGACAGCCTGAAGCTTTCTTT
few TRBJ1-2 TRBV6-6 . CASSYMGAGGYTF TGTGCCAGCAGTTACATGGGGGCGGGTGGCTACACCTTC
. TRBJ2-2 TRBV7-3 TRBD2 CASSPGVSGGNTGELFF TGTGCCAGCAGCCCAGGGGTTAGCGGGGGGAACACCGGGGAGCTGTTTTTT
. TRBJ2-3 TRBV18 TRBD2 CASSPLAGGRTPDTDTQYF TGTGCCAGCTCACCGCTAGCGGGCGGGAGGACGCCTGACACAGATACGCAGTATTTT
. TRBJ2-5 TRBV18 . CASSPDSSKETQYF TGTGCCAGCTCACCCGACAGCAGCAAAGAGACCCAGTACTTC
. TRBJ2-1 TRBV9 TRBD2 CASSVEPGGVLNEQFF TGTGCCAGCAGCGTAGAGCCGGGAGGGGTCCTTAATGAGCAGTTCTTC
. TRBJ2-3 TRBV30 . CAWSGFADTQYF TGTGCCTGGAGCGGGTTCGCAGATACGCAGTATTTT
. TRBJ2-3 TRBV7-2 . CSSSLGGNRVTQYF TGTTCCAGCAGCTTAGGAGGGAATCGCGTTACGCAGTATTTT
. TRBJ1-5 TRBV6-5 . CASSSRSRGNQPQHF TGTGCCAGCAGCTCCCGGAGTCGTGGCAATCAGCCCCAGCATTTT
. TRBJ1-3 TRBV6-1 . CASSDYSSGNTIYF TGTGCCAGCAGTGACTATTCCTCTGGAAACACCATATATTTT
few TRBJ1-5 TRBV6-5 TRBD1 CASSYAGGHQPQHF TGTGCCAGCAGTTACGCAGGGGGACATCAGCCCCAGCATTTT
. TRBJ2-5 TRBV18 . CASSPTKETQYF TGTGCCAGCTCACCAACAAAAGAGACCCAGTACTTC
. TRBJ1-2 TRBV6-5 . CASSQQGYYGYTF TGTGCCAGCAGTCAACAGGGCTACTATGGCTACACCTTC
few TRBJ1-5 TRBV6-6 TRBD1 CASTGTGGRQPQHF TGTGCCAGCACTGGGACAGGGGGACGACAGCCCCAGCATTTT